This T cell receptor beta chain was recorded in a study of shared clonotypes between healthy human individuals. Trimming took 4 bases from V and 2 from J, leaving 13 bases between them. The CDR3 runs 15 residues. CDR1 and CDR2 (germline): SEHNR, FQNEAQ (reference sequence). Clones were read by immunoSEQ multiplex PCR, and TCRdb kept only the in-frame ones, dropping some. The data show about 1.1 million clones, about 80% seen once. Input material: memory CD4+ T cells from PBMCs. Noted subset: CD45RA-negative fraction. The rearrangement uses TRBV7-9 and TRBJ2-3; D gene uncertain. This TCR was recovered from a man between 18 and 29 years old in good health. Some clones in this sample may be carry-over from other donors' samples. This CDR3 is CASSSRTSYTDTQYF. The CDR3 bases are TGTGCCAGCAGCTCGCGGACGTCCTACACAGATACGCAGTATTTT.